Below, 14 T cell receptor beta chains from the same sample are listed, as sequenced in a study of OX40 agonist ivuxolimab in advanced cancers. Sequencing used immunoSEQ multiplex PCR; TCRdb keeps in-frame clones, though not all of them. The table has about 110,000 clones, around 93% seen once. Sequencing used CD4+ or CD8+ T cells sorted from blood, obtained in a trial of the OX40 agonist ivuxolimab. The receptors were sampled from an adult with an advanced solid tumor such as melanoma, head and neck, liver or kidney cancer.

The chain recombines TRBV5-5 with TRBJ2-5, with 8 bases identical to TRBD2. Germline loops: CDR1 SGHKS, CDR2 YYEKEE (reference sequence). The V gene end was trimmed by 0 bases and the J gene end by 5 bases; junction bases not matched to a gene: 6. The CDR3 extends over 15 amino acids. CDR3 DNA: TGTGCCAGCAGCTTGGGACGGGAGGGCCCGGAGACCCAGTACTTC. It yields the protein CASSLGREGPETQYF.

A few counts support this clone. The V and J genes are TRBV9 and TRBJ2-6; D uncertain. This CDR3 region has 15 residues. The V gene lost 0 bases and the J gene lost 0 bases, with 4 bases spanning the gap. Germline V lookup: CDR1 SGDLS, CDR2 YYNGEE. The CDR3 DNA sequence: TGTGCCAGCAGCGTAGCGAGCTCTGGGGCCAACGTCCTGACTTTC. Translating gives CASSVASSGANVLTF. The full variable domain, completed using reference TRBV9 and TRBJ2-6, is DSGVTQTPKHLITATGQRVTLRCSPRSGDLSVYWYQQSLDQGLQFLIQYYNGEERAKGNILERFSAQQFPDLHSELNLSSLELGDSALYFCASSVASSGANVLTFGAGSRLTVL.

The chain links TRBV9 to TRBJ2-3; perhaps TRBD1 as D (6 bases). Germline-derived CDR1 and CDR2 are SGDLS and YYNGEE. Between the trimmed V and J ends, which lost 0 bases and 1 base, there was a span of 12 bases. The CDR3 length is 16 residues. DNA for the CDR3: TGTGCCAGCAGCGTAGGAATTGAGGGGGGCACAGATACGCAGTATTTT. Translating it yields CASSVGIEGGTDTQYF.

In its sample, this clone was seen a few times. V gene TRBV7-9 combines with J gene TRBJ2-1; 10 bases align to TRBD2. CDR1 and CDR2 from the germline V gene are SEHNR and FQNEAQ (reference sequence). The CDR3 is 18 residues long. The V segment lost 4 bases and the J segment 1 base; nucleotides outside the gene matches: 10. The CDR3 loop reads CASSSLPDSGRSYNEQFF. The CDR3 region has the DNA TGTGCCAGCAGCTCCCTTCCCGATAGCGGGAGGTCCTACAATGAGCAGTTCTTC.

The V call is TRBV10-2, the J call TRBJ1-2; D is unclear. Germline V gives CDR1 WSHSY, CDR2 SAAADI. V lost 1 base to trimming and J lost 3 bases, with 12 bases between them. The CDR3 loop spans 15 amino acids. The CDR3 region is CASSEFGLVDYGYTF. The CDR3 region has the DNA TGCGCCAGCAGTGAGTTCGGTTTAGTAGACTATGGCTACACCTTC.

V usage is TRBV11-3 and J usage is TRBJ2-3; D is perhaps TRBD1 (6 bases). CDR1 and CDR2 (germline): SGHNT, YENEEA. V lost 3 bases and J lost 4, with 14 bases in between. This CDR3 contains 15 residues. In DNA form, the CDR3 reads TGTGCCAGCAGCTTGGACAGCCCAGTGTCAGATACGCAGTATTTT. It yields the protein CASSLDSPVSDTQYF.

V and J are TRBV9 and TRBJ2-1, with 11 bases identical to TRBD2. The CDR3 length is 18 residues. Germline V lookup: CDR1 SGDLS, CDR2 YYNGEE. With 0 bases clipped from V and 0 bases from J, the junction kept 5 bases outside the gene matches. The CDR3, as DNA: TGTGCCAGCAGCGTAGGGCTAGCGGGAGGCGGCTCCTACAATGAGCAGTTCTTC. It translates to CASSVGLAGGGSYNEQFF.

V usage is TRBV2 and J usage is TRBJ2-5; 10 nucleotides align to TRBD2. The germline CDR1 and CDR2 sequences are SNHLY and FYNNEI. This CDR3 spans 16 amino acids. V lost 7 bases and J lost 1; bases outside the gene matches: 9. The CDR3 sequence: CASKVAGGPFQETQYF. The CDR3 coding sequence is TGTGCCAGCAAAGTAGCGGGGGGCCCCTTCCAAGAGACCCAGTACTTC.

The V and J genes are TRBV5-4 and TRBJ2-3, with 9 nucleotides matching TRBD2. The CDR3 is made up of 15 amino acids. Per the germline V gene, CDR1 is SGHNT and CDR2 is YYREEE (reference sequence). The trim removed 1 base at V and 2 bases at J, leaving 2 bases unmatched. CDR3 nucleotides: TGTGCCAGCAGCTTGCTAGCGGGAAACACAGATACGCAGTATTTT. Translating it yields CASSLLAGNTDTQYF.

This clone was counted a single time. This chain joins TRBV5-5 and TRBJ2-2, with 13 bases lining up with TRBD2. The V gene's germline CDR1 is SGHKS and CDR2 YYEKEE (reference sequence). V gave up 4 bases and J gave up 0 bases; unmatched junction bases: 9. The CDR3 loop spans 19 amino acids. Written as DNA, the CDR3 is TGTGCCAGCAGCCCTCTTCCGGGACTAGCGGGGCCGAACACCGGGGAGCTGTTTTTT. This sequence encodes CASSPLPGLAGPNTGELFF.

This chain uses TRBV11-1 with TRBJ1-2; the D is unclear. The V and J ends lost 3 bases and 3 bases respectively, with 11 bases between them. Germline V lookup: CDR1 SGHAT, CDR2 FQDESV (reference sequence). The CDR3 spans 14 residues. The CDR3 coding sequence is TGTGCCAGCAGCTTGTCTTCCGTGGACTATGGCTACACCTTC. Translating gives CASSLSSVDYGYTF.

V and J are TRBV5-5 and TRBJ1-1, with D possibly being TRBD1 (5 bases). The ends were cut back, 3 bases at V and 7 bases at J, with 16 bases in the middle. Germline lookup yields CDR1 SGHKS and CDR2 YYEKEE (reference sequence). The CDR3 covers 14 residues. The CDR3 loop reads CASSWHGAASEAFF. CDR3 nucleotide sequence: TGTGCCAGCAGCTGGCACGGGGCAGCGAGTGAAGCTTTCTTT.

The chain combines TRBV5-6 with TRBJ1-3; D is uncertain. V was cut by 0 bases and J by 0 bases, with 4 bases left in between. This CDR3 is built from 14 residues. Looked up from germline, CDR1 is SGHDT and CDR2 is YYEEEE. This chain's CDR3 is CASSLVHSGNTIYF. DNA for the CDR3: TGTGCCAGCAGCTTGGTCCACTCTGGAAACACCATATATTTT.

The J gene is TRBJ1-2, the V gene TRBV6-1; D perhaps matches TRBD1 (6 bases). V was trimmed by 5 bases and J by 5 bases, leaving 12 bases between them. CDR1 and CDR2 (germline): MNHNS, SASEGT. The CDR3 runs to 13 residues. The CDR3 region is CASSFSGAYGYTF. The CDR3 DNA reads as TGTGCCAGCAGTTTTTCAGGGGCTTATGGCTACACCTTC.